A selection of T cell receptor beta chains follows, all from one sample in a study of CD8 T cells in ankylosing spondylitis. TCRdb called the 5' RACE reads again in MiXCR, with one record for every CDR3 protein. Here the sample spans around 120,000 distinct CDR3 sequences, 7% to 10% being singletons. The material sequenced was blood, either unsorted or a sorted T cell fraction (not recorded which). The receptors come from a male donor with ankylosing spondylitis or in good health (not recorded which). CDR3s include the opening cysteine and the closing phenylalanine or tryptophan. D genes are given only for firm matches. Size tells how often a clone was seen (once, few, many) or the class of an expanded clone, and some rows leave it out.

many | TRBJ1-1 | TRBV5-1 | NA | TGCGCCAGCGCATCGGGGGGGAAGAACACTGAAGCTTTCTTT | CASASGGKNTEAFF
once | TRBJ2-5 | TRBV3-1 | NA | TGTGCCAGCAGACCCCGGGAGAAAGAGACCCAGTACTTC | CASRPREKETQYF
many | TRBJ2-1 | TRBV12-3/TRBV12-4 | NA | TGTGCCAGCAGCCCACAGGGATCTTCCTACAATGAGCAGTTCTTC | CASSPQGSSYNEQFF
many | TRBJ2-1 | TRBV5-1 | TRBD2 | TGCGCCAGCAGCCCGACTAGCGGGAGGTACTCCTACAATGAGCAGTTCTTC | CASSPTSGRYSYNEQFF
many | TRBJ2-7 | TRBV20-1 | NA | TGCAGTGCTAGAGTATTGGGGTACGAGCAGTACTTC | CSARVLGYEQYF
NA | TRBJ2-1 | TRBV5-1 | NA | TGCGCCAGCAGCTTGGGGGGTATTGGCTACAATGAGCAGTTCTTC | CASSLGGIGYNEQFF
many | TRBJ2-2 | TRBV20-1 | NA | TGCAGTGCGAAGTTCGGGGGAAACACCGGGGAGCTGTTTTTT | CSAKFGGNTGELFF
NA | TRBJ2-2 | TRBV3-1 | TRBD2 | TGTGCCAGCAGTTCCCCGGGACTAGCGGGAGCATTTAACACCGGGGAGCTGTTTTTT | CASSSPGLAGAFNTGELFF
many | TRBJ2-3 | TRBV6-4 | NA | TGTGCCAGCAGTGACGGTCTGGCGACAGATACGCAGTATTTT | CASSDGLATDTQYF
few | TRBJ2-1 | TRBV18 | TRBD2 | TGTGCCAGCTCAACTAGCGGGAGGGCCAATGAGCAGTTCTTC | CASSTSGRANEQFF
few | TRBJ2-5 | TRBV28 | TRBD2 | TGTGCCAGCAGTTTCCGGGAGGGAGAGACCCAGTACTTC | CASSFREGETQYF
many | TRBJ2-7 | TRBV7-2 | TRBD2 | TGTGCCAGCAGCTTAGTCACTAGCGGACCTTCCTACGAGCAGTACTTC | CASSLVTSGPSYEQYF
many | TRBJ2-1 | TRBV7-9 | TRBD2 | TGTGCCAGCAGCCCAACTAGCGGGAGGGTGAATGAGCAGTTCTTC | CASSPTSGRVNEQFF
NA | TRBJ1-4 | TRBV24-1 | NA | TGTGCCACCAGTGAGTTCCGGGCTATTTCTGAAAAACTGTTTTTT | CATSEFRAISEKLFF
many | TRBJ2-7 | TRBV18 | TRBD2 | TGTGCCAGCTCACTGGCGGGAGATGAGGCAATTGCCTACGAGCAGTACTTC | CASSLAGDEAIAYEQYF
many | TRBJ1-6 | TRBV5-1 | TRBD1 | TGCGCCAGCAGCAACGACCGGGACAGGGTCAATTCACCCCTCCACTTT | CASSNDRDRVNSPLHF
many | TRBJ1-1 | TRBV5-1 | TRBD1 | TGCGCCAGCAGCTTGGGTACAGGGGTGGACACTGAAGCTTTCTTT | CASSLGTGVDTEAFF
many | TRBJ1-1 | TRBV6-1 | NA | TGTGCCAGCAGTGAGCGGGGGAGGGCAATGAACACTGAAGCTTTCTTT | CASSERGRAMNTEAFF
many | TRBJ2-7 | TRBV11-2 | NA | TGTGCCAGCAGCTTTACGGGGTACGAGCAGTACTTC | CASSFTGYEQYF
many | TRBJ2-7 | TRBV18 | NA | TGTGCCAGCTCACCCTCAGGCTCTTTCGAGCAGTACTTC | CASSPSGSFEQYF
many | TRBJ2-5 | TRBV20-1 | TRBD2 | TGCAGTGCTAGCAGGCTAGCGGGACCCCAAGAGACCCAGTACTTC | CSASRLAGPQETQYF
many | TRBJ2-6 | TRBV6-2/TRBV6-3 | TRBD1 | TGTGCCAGCAGTTACGCGACAGGGTATGGTTCTGGGGCCAACGTCCTGACTTTC | CASSYATGYGSGANVLTF
few | TRBJ2-3 | TRBV4-3 | NA | TGCGCCAGCAGCCCGAGAATCACAGATACGCAGTATTTT | CASSPRITDTQYF
NA | TRBJ2-1 | TRBV6-2/TRBV6-3 | NA | TGTGCCAGCAGTTACCCGGGAGCGGGCAAGCAGTTCTTC | CASSYPGAGKQFF
many | TRBJ1-2 | TRBV27 | NA | TGTGCCAGCAGTTTATCAGGGAACTATGGCTACACCTTC | CASSLSGNYGYTF
many | TRBJ2-7 | TRBV7-2 | TRBD2 | TGTGCCAGCAGCTCCTGGACTAGCGGCATCTACGAGCAGTACTTC | CASSSWTSGIYEQYF
few | TRBJ1-4 | TRBV20-1 | TRBD1 | TGCAGTGCCCACTCTGGGACAGGGGATGAAAAACTGTTTTTT | CSAHSGTGDEKLFF
NA | TRBJ2-2 | TRBV20-1 | NA | TGCAGTGCTAGAAAAGCCGGGCCCCACACCGGGGAGCTGTTTTTT | CSARKAGPHTGELFF
many | TRBJ2-1 | TRBV5-1 | NA | TGCGCCAGCAGCTTGGGTGAGTTAAATGAGCAGTTCTTC | CASSLGELNEQFF
many | TRBJ2-7 | TRBV12-3/TRBV12-4 | NA | TGTGCCAGCAGTTTCTCAGGGACCCCATACGAGCAGTACTTC | CASSFSGTPYEQYF
many | TRBJ2-5 | TRBV29-1 | NA | TGCAGCGTTGTCTGGTGGGACAAAAAGACCCAGTACTTC | CSVVWWDKKTQYF
NA | TRBJ2-2 | TRBV4-2 | NA | TGTGCCAGCAGCCAAGAGAGAGGGGGCACCGGGGAGCTGTTTTTT | CASSQERGGTGELFF
NA | TRBJ2-7 | TRBV5-1 | NA | TGCGCCAGCAGCCCGAGGGGGAACTCCTACGAGCAGTACTTC | CASSPRGNSYEQYF
NA | TRBJ2-5 | TRBV6-5 | NA | TGTGCCAGCGGTATAGCCGGAGAGACCCAGTACTTC | CASGIAGETQYF
many | TRBJ2-4 | TRBV5-1 | NA | TGCGCCAGCAAGGGGGGAGGGCCCAAAAACATTCAGTACTTC | CASKGGGPKNIQYF
few | TRBJ1-1 | TRBV29-1 | TRBD1 | TGCAGCGTTGGAGTGGCCGCCGGGACAGGGGGGGGTGAAGCTTTCTTT | CSVGVAAGTGGGEAFF
many | TRBJ2-1 | TRBV29-1 | TRBD2 | TGCAGCGTTGAATGGGCCGGGACTAGATACAATGAGCAGTTCTTC | CSVEWAGTRYNEQFF
many | TRBJ2-1 | TRBV24-1 | TRBD2 | TGTGCCACCAGTGATTTGGGACTAGCAGGAGAGCAGTTCTTC | CATSDLGLAGEQFF
many | TRBJ2-1 | TRBV7-2 | TRBD2 | TGTGCCAGCAGCTTAGCGGTAGCGGGAGTAGCTGAGCAGTTCTTC | CASSLAVAGVAEQFF
many | TRBJ2-3 | TRBV25-1 | TRBD1 | TGTGCCAGCAGTGGGGGGACAGGGAGCTTTACAGATACGCAGTATTTT | CASSGGTGSFTDTQYF
many | TRBJ2-5 | TRBV20-1 | NA | TGCAGTGCCCGGAGGGCAGGGGATGTTGAGACCCAGTACTTC | CSARRAGDVETQYF
NA | TRBJ1-1 | TRBV12-3/TRBV12-4 | NA | TGTGCCAGCAAGACCGGGACACAAGCTTTCTTT | CASKTGTQAFF
many | TRBJ2-1 | TRBV5-1 | NA | TGCGCCAGCAGCTTCGATAGCTCCTACAATGAGCAGTTCTTC | CASSFDSSYNEQFF
many | TRBJ1-6 | TRBV21-1 | NA | TGTGCCAGCAGCAAAGTTGGGTTGCGGGGAGACAGGGGACCCTATAATTCACCCCTCCACTTT | CASSKVGLRGDRGPYNSPLHF
many | TRBJ2-4 | TRBV21-1 | NA | NA | CASSKAIFAEGTTNIQYF
many | TRBJ2-6 | TRBV4-1 | TRBD2 | TGCGCCAGCAGCCAAGAAGACCCCGCACTAGCGGGAGTTGGGGCCAACGTCCTGACTTTC | CASSQEDPALAGVGANVLTF
many | TRBJ2-1 | TRBV7-3 | TRBD2 | TGTGCCAGCAGCCACGGGGTAGCGGGAGGAATCTACAATGAGCAGTTCTTC | CASSHGVAGGIYNEQFF
many | TRBJ2-3 | TRBV5-6 | NA | TGTGCCAGCAGCTTGGGTTCGAGAACAGATACGCAGTATTTT | CASSLGSRTDTQYF
many | TRBJ2-5 | TRBV7-2 | NA | TGTGCCAGCAGCTTAGGATCGGGATACGAGACCCAGTACTTC | CASSLGSGYETQYF
NA | TRBJ2-3 | TRBV7-3 | NA | TGTGCCAGCAGCCCCCGGAAGTTGGGGGGAGATACGCAGTATTTT | CASSPRKLGGDTQYF
few | TRBJ2-5 | TRBV7-8 | NA | TGTGCCAGCAGCCCACAGGGTACCCAGTACTTC | CASSPQGTQYF